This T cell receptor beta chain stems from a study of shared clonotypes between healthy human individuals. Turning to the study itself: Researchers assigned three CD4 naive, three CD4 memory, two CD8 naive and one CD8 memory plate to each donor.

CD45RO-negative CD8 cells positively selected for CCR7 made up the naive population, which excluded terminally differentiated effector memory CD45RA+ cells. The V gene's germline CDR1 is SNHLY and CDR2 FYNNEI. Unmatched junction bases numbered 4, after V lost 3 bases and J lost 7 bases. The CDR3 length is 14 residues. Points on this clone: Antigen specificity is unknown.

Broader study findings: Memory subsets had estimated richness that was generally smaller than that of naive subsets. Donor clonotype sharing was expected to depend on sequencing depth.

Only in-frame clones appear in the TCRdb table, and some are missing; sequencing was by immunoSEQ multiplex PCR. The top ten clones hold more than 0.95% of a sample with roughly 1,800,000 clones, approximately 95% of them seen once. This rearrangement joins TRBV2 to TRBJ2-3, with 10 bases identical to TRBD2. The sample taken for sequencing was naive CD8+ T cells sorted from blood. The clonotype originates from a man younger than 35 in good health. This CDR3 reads CASSDLAGVHTQYF. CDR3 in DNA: TGTGCCAGCAGTGATCTAGCGGGAGTTCATACGCAGTATTTT.